This T cell receptor beta chain comes out of a study of graft-versus-host responses after intestinal transplantation. Study context: Recipients had multivisceral, liver-intestinal, or isolated intestinal transplants. Study results and caveats: In recipient marrow, GvH clones were found, and some appeared first in ileum or blood.

Remarks on this clone: The antigen remains unidentified.

V was clipped by 5 bases and J by 5 bases; unmatched bases: 9. Germline CDR1 is SEHNR and CDR2 is FQNEAQ (reference sequence). The CDR3 runs 14 residues. Only in-frame clones appear in the TCRdb table, and some are missing; sequencing was by immunoSEQ multiplex PCR. The repertoire includes under 85,000 clones, roughly 91% of them detected once, and roughly 1.3% sits in the top ten. This TCR was sampled from a human donor who received an intestinal transplant. This rearrangement joins TRBV7-9 to TRBJ2-7; TRBD2 aligns across 7 bases. Source: unstimulated CD8+ T cells sorted from spleen or lymph node cells, taken before intestinal transplant. The CDR3 region is CASSLGAGRDEQYF. In nucleotides, the CDR3 is TGTGCCAGCAGCCTAGGGGCAGGGAGGGACGAGCAGTACTTC. Supplemented by reference TRBV7-9 and TRBJ2-7, the full variable domain reads DTGVSQNPRHKITKRGQNVTFRCDPISEHNRLYWYRQTLGQGPEFLTYFQNEAQLEKSRLLSDRFSAERPKGSFSTLEIQRTEQGDSAMYLCASSLGAGRDEQYFGPGTRLTVT.